These 4 T cell receptor beta chains originate from one sample sequenced in a study of blood T cells in healthy people across ages. A second 7 to 11 cycle PCR used barcoded and J-beta primers. TCRdb re-called the 5' RACE reads with MiXCR, one entry per CDR3 protein. The sample yields 540,000 or so distinct CDR3 sequences, approximately 25% seen once. The sample also formed part of further work on T cells of mothers and their children.

Source material: blood. These receptors were obtained from a boy aged 10-17 years in good health.

The CDR3 bases are TGTGCCAGTGACGTTGGGATAGGCGTCTACAATGAGCAGTTCTTC. It specifies CASDVGIGVYNEQFF. The V and J genes are TRBV27 and TRBJ2-5; no clear D. TRBJ2-1 matches the DNA end more closely, so the J call is doubtful. Germline CDR1 MNHEY, CDR2 SMNVEV (reference sequence). The CDR3 is 15 amino acids.

This clonotype has a count of ten or more. V and J are TRBV6-2 or TRBV6-3 and TRBJ2-7; D remains ambiguous. V was clipped by 8 bases and J by 0 bases, with 8 bases between them. This CDR3 has 12 residues. Germline V lookup: CDR1 MNHEY, CDR2 SVGEGT. The CDR3, as DNA: TGTGCCAGCTCACCACTCTCCTACGAGCAGTACTTC. It translates to CASSPLSYEQYF.

This clonotype was detected a few times. This sequence joins TRBV3-1 and TRBJ2-5; no definite D call. Trimming cost V 5 bases and J 4 bases, with 14 bases left between them. Germline V gene sequence: CDR1 LGHDT, CDR2 YNNKEL (reference sequence). The CDR3 runs 14 residues. CDR3 sequence reads: CASSTRAGGETQYF. The CDR3 DNA reads TGTGCCAGCAGCACCCGGGCCGGCGGAGAGACCCAGTACTTC.

With regard to this clonotype: A read error may produce the germline difference seen at one junction end. V is TRBV27 and J is TRBJ1-4; D unclear. This CDR3 spans 12 amino acids. CDR1 is MNHEY and CDR2 is SMNVEV in the germline V gene (reference sequence). CDR3 loop: CASSAHGEKLLF. CDR3 nucleotide sequence: TGTGCCAGCAGTGCCCATGGTGAAAAACTGCTTTTT.